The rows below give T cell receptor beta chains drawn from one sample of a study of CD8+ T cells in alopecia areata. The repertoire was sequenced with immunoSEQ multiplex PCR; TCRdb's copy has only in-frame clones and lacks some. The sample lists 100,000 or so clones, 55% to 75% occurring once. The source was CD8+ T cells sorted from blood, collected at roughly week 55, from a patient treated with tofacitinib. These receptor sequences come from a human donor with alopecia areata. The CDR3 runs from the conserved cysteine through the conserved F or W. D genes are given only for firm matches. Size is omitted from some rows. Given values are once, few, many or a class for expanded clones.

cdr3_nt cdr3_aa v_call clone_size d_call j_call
TGTGCCAGCAGCACACCTCCAGCTAACTATGGCTACACCTTC CASSTPPANYGYTF TRBV7-9 few . TRBJ1-2
TGTGCCTGGAGTCACCCGGGAAGTGAGGGATATCAGCTCCAGCATTTT CAWSHPGSEGYQLQHF TRBV30 . . TRBJ1-5
TGCAGCGTCCCCCGCGGACCGGGCTACACCTTC CSVPRGPGYTF TRBV29-1 . . TRBJ1-2
TGTGCCAGCAGCTTGGGACTAGCGTTCGACACAGATACGCAGTATTTT CASSLGLAFDTDTQYF TRBV5-6 . TRBD2 TRBJ2-3
TGTGCCAGCAGCCTGGACACAGGGAATGAGCAGTTCTTC CASSLDTGNEQFF TRBV13 few . TRBJ2-1
TGTGCCAGCAGCTTCTACACTGGATATTCACCCCTCCACTTT CASSFYTGYSPLHF TRBV5-6 . . TRBJ1-6
TGTGCCAGCAGCCCTCCTCCCAGCGGGGGCTCTAGGACCCAGTACTTC CASSPPPSGGSRTQYF TRBV13 . TRBD2 TRBJ2-5
TGTGCCAGCAGCTTAGTCAGGGGGCCCACTCTAAATGAAAAACTGTTTTTT CASSLVRGPTLNEKLFF TRBV7-9 . TRBD1 TRBJ1-4
TGCGCCAGCAGCTTGGAACAGGGGAATAATGGCTACACCTTC CASSLEQGNNGYTF TRBV5-1 . TRBD1 TRBJ1-2
TGTGCCAGCAGCATCGCCGGGACTAACTACGAGCAGTACTTC CASSIAGTNYEQYF TRBV7-3 . TRBD2 TRBJ2-7
TGCGCCAGCAGAGCTCAGGGATTAGGGTGGGAGACCCAGTACTTC CASRAQGLGWETQYF TRBV5-1 . . TRBJ2-5
TGTGCCTGGAGTGAAAGGGACGGTATCTATGGCTACACCTTC CAWSERDGIYGYTF TRBV30 . . TRBJ1-2
TGTGCCAGCAGCTTGAGTGGGCGGCCAGATACGCAGTATTTT CASSLSGRPDTQYF TRBV5-4 few . TRBJ2-3
TGCGCCAGCAGCCAAAACACTGAAGCTTTCTTT CASSQNTEAFF TRBV4-1 . . TRBJ1-1
TGTGCCAGCAGCCCAGGGGCCCATGGCTACACCTTC CASSPGAHGYTF TRBV5-5 once . TRBJ1-2
TGTGCCACCAGCAGTCATGACAGGGAGGACAATGAGCAGTTCTTC CATSSHDREDNEQFF TRBV15 . . TRBJ2-1
TGTGCCAGCAGCCCAGGGAGTGAGCAGTTCTTC CASSPGSEQFF TRBV7-9 . . TRBJ2-1
TGTGCCAGCAGTGAGGCCCTGTCGTTGGAAGCTTTCTTT CASSEALSLEAFF TRBV6-6 . . TRBJ1-1
TGTGCCAGCAGTCCGACTAGCTGGGAGACCCAGTACTTC CASSPTSWETQYF TRBV7-8 . TRBD2 TRBJ2-5
TGCGCCAGCAGCGGGACAGGGGGGAGCACTGAAGCTTTCTTT CASSGTGGSTEAFF TRBV5-1 . TRBD1 TRBJ1-1
TGTGCCAGCGAGGACGGACTCTATGGCTACACCTTC CASEDGLYGYTF TRBV9 . . TRBJ1-2
TGTGCCAGCAGCCCAATAGCGGGGTTAGTCAAAAACATTCAGTACTTC CASSPIAGLVKNIQYF TRBV27 once TRBD2 TRBJ2-4
TGTGCCAGCAGCTTGGGGAACTGGAACACTGAAGCTTTCTTT CASSLGNWNTEAFF TRBV5-6 few . TRBJ1-1
TGTGCCAGCAGCCAGGACAGCTATGGCTACACCTTC CASSQDSYGYTF TRBV7-9 once . TRBJ1-2
TGTGCCAGCAGCTTAGAGGGACAGAGCTCCTACGAGCAGTACTTC CASSLEGQSSYEQYF TRBV7-9 few TRBD1 TRBJ2-7
TGTGCCACCTCGCGTAAGCGAACCACGGGATACGAGCAGTACTTC CATSRKRTTGYEQYF TRBV2 . . TRBJ2-7
TGTGCCAGCAGCCTTTTCCAGAACACCGGGGAGCTGTTTTTT CASSLFQNTGELFF TRBV14 . . TRBJ2-2
TGTGCCAGCAGCTTAAAGCTTGCCGGGGAGCTGTTTTTT CASSLKLAGELFF TRBV7-8 few . TRBJ2-2
TGCGCCAGCAGCTTGAGGATGCGGCCGACTAGCACAGATACGCAGTATTTT CASSLRMRPTSTDTQYF TRBV5-1 few . TRBJ2-3
TGTGCCTGGAGTGAACTCAGCTCTGGAAACACCATATATTTT CAWSELSSGNTIYF TRBV30 . . TRBJ1-3
TGTGCCAGCAGCGATCGACCGAACTATGGCTACACCTTC CASSDRPNYGYTF TRBV7-9 . . TRBJ1-2
TGTGCCAGCAGTGAGTCGAATGGGATACCTGAAGCTTTCTTT CASSESNGIPEAFF TRBV2 . . TRBJ1-1
TGCGCCAGCAGCTCCAAGGGGTCGGTGAATTCACCCCTCCACTTT CASSSKGSVNSPLHF TRBV5-1 . . TRBJ1-6
TGTGCCAGCAGTCCCGGGGGTCTTACCTACGAGCAGTACTTC CASSPGGLTYEQYF TRBV6-1 . . TRBJ2-7
TGCAGCGTTGACTTCGGGACAGGGGTTGCTCCCTACGAGCAGTACTTC CSVDFGTGVAPYEQYF TRBV29-1 few TRBD1 TRBJ2-7
TGTGCCAGCAGTTACGGCGGGGGGGCTTCCGATGAGCAGTTCTTC CASSYGGGASDEQFF TRBV6-5 . TRBD2 TRBJ2-1
TGTGCGCAGGGGGCGGGTGTCACTGAAGCTTTCTTT CAQGAGVTEAFF TRBV30 . TRBD1 TRBJ1-1
TGTGCCAGCAGTCCGGGACGGACGAACTATGGCTACACCTTC CASSPGRTNYGYTF TRBV7-8 . . TRBJ1-2
TGTGCCAGCAGCTCCACAGGGGTCTGGTATAATTCACCCCTCCACTTT CASSSTGVWYNSPLHF TRBV7-9 . TRBD1 TRBJ1-6
TGTGCCAGCAGCTTAGGGGTGACAGATACGCAGTATTTT CASSLGVTDTQYF TRBV11-2 . . TRBJ2-3
TGTGCCTGGAGTGTATTTGGGAGTCTGGAGCAGTACTTC CAWSVFGSLEQYF TRBV30 . . TRBJ2-7
TGTGCCAGCAGAGAGGGGGGACACTATGGCTACACCTTC CASREGGHYGYTF TRBV27 . . TRBJ1-2
TGTGCCAGCAGCTTCCGGGACAGGGACTACGAGCAGTACTTC CASSFRDRDYEQYF TRBV7-9 . TRBD1 TRBJ2-7